Each of the 8 T cell receptor beta chains below was sequenced from the same sample in a study of T cell repertoires in cytomegalovirus infection. TCRdb reprocessed the reads with MiXCR, giving one entry per CDR3 protein. The sample includes 250,000 to 300,000 distinct CDR3 sequences, 20% to 30% of them seen just once. Sequenced: PBMCs. Receptors were obtained from a human donor in good health (CMV status not recorded). Some clones in this sample may be carry-over from other donors' samples.

The genes are TRBV29-1 and TRBJ2-3; TRBD2 matches at 9 bases. J was trimmed by 3 bases and V by 1 base; bases with no gene match: 5. The CDR3 has 15 residues. Germline V lookup: CDR1 SQVTM, CDR2 ANQGSEA. DNA for the CDR3: TGCAGCGTTGAAGGTCCTGGACTAGCGACAGATACGCAGTATTTT. Its translation is CSVEGPGLATDTQYF.

This clonotype occurred a few times. The rearrangement links TRBV12-3 or TRBV12-4 to TRBJ1-5; TRBD1 matches at 7 bases. CDR3 length: 14 amino acids. After removal of 1 base from V and 4 bases from J, the junction contained 1 base not matched to a gene. In DNA form, the CDR3 reads TGTGCCAGCAGTTTAGAGGGGGCTAATCAGCCCCAGCATTTT. It specifies CASSLEGANQPQHF.

This clonotype has ten or more counts. The CDR3 region is CASSFSRGEKLFF. CDR3 in DNA: TGTGCCAGCAGCTTTTCCCGCGGCGAAAAACTGTTTTTT. The chain recombines TRBV7-2 with TRBJ1-4; D gene uncertain. The CDR3 is 13 amino acids. V lost 3 bases to trimming and J lost 8 bases, with 10 bases between them. Germline CDR1 and CDR2: SGHTA and FQGNSA.

This clonotype was counted at least ten times. The chain is built from TRBV7-2 and TRBJ2-1; TRBD1 matches 9 bases. The CDR3 consists of 15 residues. After removal of 5 bases from V and 3 bases from J, the junction contained 5 bases not matched to a gene. Germline-derived CDR1 and CDR2 are SGHTA and FQGNSA. The CDR3 protein is CASSQGQGHYNEQFF. In DNA form, the CDR3 reads TGTGCCAGCAGCCAGGGACAGGGTCACTACAATGAGCAGTTCTTC.

This clonotype came up many times. The chain links TRBV7-3 to TRBJ1-6; D might be TRBD1 (6 bases). The CDR3 length is 14 residues. The V and J ends lost 2 bases and 10 bases respectively, with 12 bases between them. Germline V gives CDR1 SGHTA, CDR2 FQGTGA. The CDR3 nucleotides are TGTGCCAGCAGCTTATGGGGGCAAAACTCACCCCTCCACTTT. Translation: CASSLWGQNSPLHF.

The chain is built from TRBV30 and TRBJ1-2, with D perhaps TRBD1 (6 bases). The CDR3 totals 14 residues. V was pared by 0 bases and J by 7 bases, with 15 bases between. Germline V gives CDR1 GTSNPN, CDR2 SVGIG (reference sequence). The CDR3 DNA is TGTGCCTGGAGTGTTGCCCAATGGGGGCCTGGCTACACCTTC. Amino acids: CAWSVAQWGPGYTF.

The chain couples TRBV15 to TRBJ1-4; D remains ambiguous. The germline CDR1 and CDR2 sequences are LNHNV and YYDKDF (reference sequence). Trimming took off 5 bases at V and 3 bases at J, with 13 bases between the two ends. This CDR3 contains 15 residues. CDR3 bases: TGTGCCACCAGCGAGGGCCGAGGACCTAATGAAAAACTGTTTTTT. Translating it yields CATSEGRGPNEKLFF.

The chain employs TRBV5-5 and TRBJ2-7; the D is unclear. Germline lookup yields CDR1 SGHKS and CDR2 YYEKEE (reference sequence). Trimming removed 7 bases from V and 3 bases from J, with 20 bases in between. The CDR3 covers 15 residues. DNA for the CDR3: TGTGCCAGCCAAAGTTTGTACGGCAGGAGCTACGAGCAGTACTTC. Protein sequence: CASQSLYGRSYEQYF. The whole variable domain, filled in from reference TRBV5-5 and TRBJ2-7, reads DAGVTQSPTHLIKTRGQQVTLRCSPISGHKSVSWYQQVLGQGPQFIFQYYEKEERGRGNFPDRFSARQFPNYSSELNVNALLLGDSALYLCASQSLYGRSYEQYFGPGTRLTVT.